The 13 T cell receptor beta chains given below trace back to one sample, sequenced in a study of spatial heterogeneity in lung cancer. Antigens for these TCRs are unknown. Findings and caveats of the study: Tumor mutation counts were tracked by expanded intratumoral alpha and beta TCR counts.

TCRdb redid the calling of the 5' RACE reads with MiXCR, one entry per CDR3 protein. In the table there are 5,000 or so distinct CDR3 sequences, roughly 22% of which are singletons. Regarding time point: sample taken at primary tumor resection. This sample comprised lung tumor tissue, obtained at surgery. These receptor sequences come from a male donor with early-stage non-small cell lung cancer.

This clonotype has only a few counts. The V gene is TRBV20-1, the J gene TRBJ2-5; D may be TRBD1 or TRBD2 (6 bases each). The CDR3 has 15 amino acids. V was pared by 1 base and J by 1 base, with 13 bases between. Germline CDR1 DFQATT, CDR2 SNEGSKA (reference sequence). CDR3 coding DNA: TGCAGTGCTAGAGGCCTCCCGGGGGCCCAAGAGACCCAGTACTTC. Translating it yields CSARGLPGAQETQYF.

In this sample, this clonotype turned up a few times. The chain combines TRBV3-1 with TRBJ1-1; D gene uncertain. The CDR3 runs 13 residues. V lost 2 bases to trimming and J lost 1 base, with 5 bases between them. Germline loops: CDR1 LGHDT, CDR2 YNNKEL (reference sequence). CDR3 coding DNA: TGTGCCAGCAGCCAATGGGGGAACACTGAAGCTTTCTTT. It translates to CASSQWGNTEAFF.

Within the sample, this clonotype is medium-sized. This chain joins TRBV28 and TRBJ1-5, with D perhaps matching TRBD1 (5 bases). V lost 3 bases, J lost 9 bases, and 15 bases lay in between. The germline V gene has CDR1 MDHEN and CDR2 SYDVKM. The length of the CDR3 is 14 residues. CDR3 in amino acids: CASSFGGRGRPQHF. In DNA, the CDR3 is TGTGCCAGCAGTTTTGGGGGGAGGGGACGGCCCCAGCATTTT. Full variable domain (outside the CDR3, taken from reference TRBV28 and TRBJ1-5): DVKVTQSSRYLVKRTGEKVFLECVQDMDHENMFWYRQDPGLGLRLIYFSYDVKMKEKGDIPEGYSVSREKKERFSLILESASTNQTSMYLCASSFGGRGRPQHFGDGTRLSIL.

V usage is TRBV28 and J usage is TRBJ2-4; 8 nucleotides align to TRBD1. From germline, CDR1 is MDHEN and CDR2 SYDVKM. Losses at the gene ends were 5 bases for V and 9 bases for J; bases not matched to a gene: 6. This CDR3 region has 13 residues. The CDR3: CASSGTGNTIQYF. The CDR3 DNA reads as TGTGCCAGCAGTGGGACAGGTAACACCATTCAGTACTTC.

Judged by abundance, this clonotype is medium-sized. The V and J genes are TRBV28 and TRBJ2-3, with 7 nucleotides matching TRBD2. Germline-derived CDR1 and CDR2 are MDHEN and SYDVKM. The CDR3 contains 13 residues. Losses at the gene ends were 6 bases for V and 1 base for J; bases not matched to a gene: 1. The chain's CDR3 is CASSLAGTDTQYF. CDR3 in DNA: TGTGCCAGCAGCCTAGCGGGCACAGATACGCAGTATTTT.

This clonotype counts as medium-sized. The V call is TRBV7-3, the J call TRBJ2-3; D assignment may be TRBD1 or TRBD2 (5 bases each). The V gene's germline CDR1 is SGHTA and CDR2 FQGTGA. This CDR3 region has 14 residues. Trimming stripped 2 bases from V and 6 bases from J, with 12 bases between. The CDR3 coding sequence is TGTGCCAGCAGCTTATCTCGTTGGGGGGATACGCAGTATTTT. It specifies CASSLSRWGDTQYF.

The sample holds a few counts of this clonotype. The gene calls are TRBV12-3 or TRBV12-4 and TRBJ2-6; tentatively, D is TRBD2 (5 bases). This CDR3 comprises 17 residues. Trimming removed 2 bases at V and 0 bases at J, with 11 bases between. DNA of the CDR3: TGTGCCAGCAGTTTACCGCGCGGGCGCTCTGGGGCCAACGTCCTGACTTTC. Its translation is CASSLPRGRSGANVLTF.

This clonotype has just a few counts. The chain links TRBV15 to TRBJ2-7; D is ambiguous. This CDR3 has 12 residues. Deletions cut 1 base from V and 7 bases from J, with 8 bases between. Germline V gene data show CDR1 as LNHNV and CDR2 as YYDKDF (reference sequence). The CDR3 loop is CATSRVPGEQYF. The CDR3 nucleotides read TGTGCCACCAGCAGAGTCCCAGGTGAGCAGTACTTC.

This clonotype was found a few times. This chain connects TRBV6-6 to TRBJ1-5; D remains unclear. Germline lookup yields CDR1 MNHNY and CDR2 SVGAGI (reference sequence). The CDR3 has 14 amino acids. With 3 bases removed from V and 2 bases from J, the gap between germline ends came to 8 bases. The CDR3 nucleotides are TGTGCCAGCAGTTATATCTCTGGCAATCAGCCCCAGCATTTT. It codes for CASSYISGNQPQHF.

Many counts were recorded for this clonotype. The chain carries TRBV12-3 or TRBV12-4 and TRBJ2-3, with 10 bases identical to TRBD2. The CDR3 is 15 amino acids. V trimming: 3 bases; J trimming: 2 bases; junction bases outside the gene matches: 2. CDR3 DNA: TGTGCCAGCAGTTTTAGCGGGGGGCCCACAGATACGCAGTATTTT. Translated: CASSFSGGPTDTQYF.

The CDR3 DNA reads TGCAGCGTTCAAAGCGGGAGGGCGTCAGAGACCCAGTACTTC. Residues: CSVQSGRASETQYF. V is TRBV29-1 and J is TRBJ2-5, with 10 bases that match TRBD2. This CDR3 has 14 residues. The ends lost 5 bases at V and 4 bases at J; junction bases unmatched: 7. CDR1 and CDR2 (germline): SQVTM, ANQGSEA.

The chain joins TRBV19 to TRBJ2-1, with 7 bases fitting TRBD2. CDR3 length: 15 residues. Germline CDR1 LNHDA, CDR2 SQIVND (reference sequence). V gave up 9 bases and J gave up 5 bases; unmatched junction bases: 13. The CDR3 region is CASSWQGGTHNEQFF. CDR3 coding DNA: TGTGCCAGCTCCTGGCAGGGAGGGACCCACAATGAGCAGTTCTTC.

This clonotype is categorized as medium-sized. J is TRBJ1-5 and V is TRBV28; TRBD1 is a possible D gene (6 bases). The V and J ends lost 4 bases and 7 bases respectively, with 14 bases between them. CDR1 is MDHEN, CDR2 SYDVKM, per germline. This CDR3 region has 14 residues. The CDR3 DNA sequence: TGTGCCAGCAGTTCCTACAGGGAAGGACAGCCCCAGCATTTT. This codes for CASSSYREGQPQHF.